This is a list of T cell receptor beta chains from one sample in a study of T cell responses to AZD1222 COVID-19 vaccine. Repertoires were generated with immunoSEQ multiplex PCR, while TCRdb's copy carries only in-frame clones and drops some. The data hold around 190,000 clones, with 85% to 95% observed a single time. The input for sequencing was peripheral blood, taken on day 0 of AZD1222 vaccination. These receptors were taken from an adult in good health. Each CDR3 is given with its conserved first and last residue. Fields, in order: V gene, D gene, clone size, J gene, CDR3 DNA, CDR3 protein. D genes are given only for firm matches. Clone size is stated in some rows and not others, as once, few, many or a class when expanded.

V gene: TRBV5-8; D gene: NA; clone size: NA; J gene: TRBJ2-5; CDR3 DNA: TGTGCCAGCACCCGCTCAGGGACGCGGGAGACCCAGTACTTC; CDR3 protein: CASTRSGTRETQYF
V gene: TRBV9; D gene: NA; clone size: once; J gene: TRBJ2-3; CDR3 DNA: TGTGCCAGCAGCCCCAGGCGAAGGAGGGATGGAGATACGCAGTATTTT; CDR3 protein: CASSPRRRRDGDTQYF
V gene: TRBV7-3; D gene: NA; clone size: NA; J gene: TRBJ2-7; CDR3 DNA: TGTGCCAGCAGCCAGGAGGGAAACGAGCAGTACTTC; CDR3 protein: CASSQEGNEQYF
V gene: TRBV14; D gene: NA; clone size: NA; J gene: TRBJ1-1; CDR3 DNA: TGTGCCAGCAAGGGGCTGGGAGGTATGCCTTTCTTT; CDR3 protein: CASKGLGGMPFF
V gene: TRBV7-2; D gene: NA; clone size: NA; J gene: TRBJ2-5; CDR3 DNA: TGTGCCAGCAGCGCAGGGACATTGAGGACCCAGTACTTC; CDR3 protein: CASSAGTLRTQYF
V gene: TRBV5-4; D gene: TRBD1; clone size: once; J gene: TRBJ2-7; CDR3 DNA: TGTGCCAGCAGCCTATATACTGGGACAGGGTCAGGCGAGCAGTACTTC; CDR3 protein: CASSLYTGTGSGEQYF
V gene: TRBV18; D gene: TRBD1; clone size: NA; J gene: TRBJ1-1; CDR3 DNA: TGTGCCAGCTCACCCATACAGGGGCGGGACACTGAAGCTTTCTTT; CDR3 protein: CASSPIQGRDTEAFF
V gene: TRBV30; D gene: TRBD1; clone size: NA; J gene: TRBJ1-6; CDR3 DNA: TGTGCCTGGAGTGTAAAGCGGGACAGCGATCATTCACCCCTCCACTTT; CDR3 protein: CAWSVKRDSDHSPLHF
V gene: TRBV4-2; D gene: NA; clone size: NA; J gene: TRBJ1-3; CDR3 DNA: TGTGCCAGCAGCCAAGAGGCAACCGCTGGAAACACCATATATTTT; CDR3 protein: CASSQEATAGNTIYF
V gene: TRBV2; D gene: NA; clone size: NA; J gene: TRBJ2-7; CDR3 DNA: TGTGCCAGCAGTGAGGACCTACCTTACGAGCAGTACTTC; CDR3 protein: CASSEDLPYEQYF
V gene: TRBV19; D gene: NA; clone size: NA; J gene: TRBJ1-2; CDR3 DNA: TGTGCCAGTAGTATGGCCCAGGGGACCGGCTACACCTTC; CDR3 protein: CASSMAQGTGYTF
V gene: TRBV6-5; D gene: NA; clone size: NA; J gene: TRBJ2-2; CDR3 DNA: TGTGCCAGTTCCCGCGGGGACGATAACACCGGGGAGCTGTTTTTT; CDR3 protein: CASSRGDDNTGELFF
V gene: TRBV6-5; D gene: TRBD1; clone size: NA; J gene: TRBJ1-5; CDR3 DNA: TGTGCCAGCAGTACAGGGGTGGAGCAGCCCCAGCATTTT; CDR3 protein: CASSTGVEQPQHF
V gene: TRBV19; D gene: TRBD1; clone size: NA; J gene: TRBJ1-5; CDR3 DNA: TGTGCCAGTAGTCCTACAGGGGGTGGGGGCAATCAGCCCCAGCATTTT; CDR3 protein: CASSPTGGGGNQPQHF
V gene: TRBV12-3/TRBV12-4; D gene: NA; clone size: NA; J gene: TRBJ1-2; CDR3 DNA: TGTGCCAGCAGTTTGGGGAACTATGGCTACACCTTC; CDR3 protein: CASSLGNYGYTF
V gene: TRBV2; D gene: TRBD1; clone size: NA; J gene: TRBJ1-1; CDR3 DNA: TGTGCCAGCAAAGTAGGTTGGGACAGGATGAACACTGAAGCTTTCTTT; CDR3 protein: CASKVGWDRMNTEAFF
V gene: TRBV9; D gene: NA; clone size: NA; J gene: TRBJ2-3; CDR3 DNA: TGTGCCAGCAGCGTCTCTAGCACAGATACGCAGTATTTT; CDR3 protein: CASSVSSTDTQYF
V gene: TRBV9; D gene: NA; clone size: NA; J gene: TRBJ1-3; CDR3 DNA: TGTGCCAGCAGCTTTCATTCCGGGGCCTCTGGAAACACCATATATTTT; CDR3 protein: CASSFHSGASGNTIYF
V gene: TRBV9; D gene: TRBD2; clone size: NA; J gene: TRBJ2-1; CDR3 DNA: TGTGCCAGCAGCCTAGGAGGACTAGCTTCTGATAATGAGCAGTTCTTC; CDR3 protein: CASSLGGLASDNEQFF
V gene: TRBV7-9; D gene: TRBD1; clone size: once; J gene: TRBJ1-6; CDR3 DNA: TGTGCCAGCAACCCCTTTCGACAGGGAGATTCACCCCTCCACTTT; CDR3 protein: CASNPFRQGDSPLHF
V gene: TRBV2; D gene: TRBD1; clone size: NA; J gene: TRBJ1-2; CDR3 DNA: TGTGCCAGCAGTGGGACAGGGATTTTCGATGGCTACACCTTC; CDR3 protein: CASSGTGIFDGYTF
V gene: TRBV28; D gene: TRBD1; clone size: NA; J gene: TRBJ2-2; CDR3 DNA: TGTGCCAGCAGTCCACCGGGACAGGGTCATACCGGGGAGCTGTTTTTT; CDR3 protein: CASSPPGQGHTGELFF
V gene: TRBV6-5; D gene: NA; clone size: NA; J gene: TRBJ2-1; CDR3 DNA: TGTGCCAGCAGTTATCTCGAGGAGCAGTTCTTC; CDR3 protein: CASSYLEEQFF
V gene: TRBV7-9; D gene: NA; clone size: NA; J gene: TRBJ2-7; CDR3 DNA: TGTGCCAGCACCCCGGCCGGGACAGAGCAGTACTTC; CDR3 protein: CASTPAGTEQYF
V gene: TRBV2; D gene: NA; clone size: NA; J gene: TRBJ2-2; CDR3 DNA: TGTGCCAGCGTCGGGACCGGGGAGCTGTTTTTT; CDR3 protein: CASVGTGELFF
V gene: TRBV9; D gene: NA; clone size: NA; J gene: TRBJ1-2; CDR3 DNA: TGTGCCAGCAGCGTAGAGGGTGAAGGGCTGGGTGGCTACACCTTC; CDR3 protein: CASSVEGEGLGGYTF
V gene: TRBV15; D gene: NA; clone size: NA; J gene: TRBJ1-5; CDR3 DNA: TGTGCCACCGTCCCGGGGCGCAGCTACTATAGCAATCAGCCCCAGCATTTT; CDR3 protein: CATVPGRSYYSNQPQHF
V gene: TRBV2; D gene: TRBD2; clone size: NA; J gene: TRBJ2-3; CDR3 DNA: TGTGCCAGCAGTGAATTTAGCGGGGCCACAGATACGCAGTATTTT; CDR3 protein: CASSEFSGATDTQYF
V gene: TRBV15; D gene: NA; clone size: NA; J gene: TRBJ1-5; CDR3 DNA: TGTGCCACCAGCAGAGTTGGCGGGGAGCCCCAGCATTTT; CDR3 protein: CATSRVGGEPQHF
V gene: TRBV30; D gene: TRBD1; clone size: NA; J gene: TRBJ1-3; CDR3 DNA: TGTGCCTGGGGGACAGGCTCTGGAAACACCATATATTTT; CDR3 protein: CAWGTGSGNTIYF
V gene: TRBV7-3; D gene: TRBD1; clone size: NA; J gene: TRBJ1-1; CDR3 DNA: TGTGCCAGCAGCTTGGGACAGGCCGCTGAAGCTTTCTTT; CDR3 protein: CASSLGQAAEAFF
V gene: TRBV5-8; D gene: NA; clone size: NA; J gene: TRBJ1-5; CDR3 DNA: TGTGCCAGCAGCTTTGGTGGACAGCCCCAGCATTTT; CDR3 protein: CASSFGGQPQHF
V gene: TRBV29-1; D gene: NA; clone size: NA; J gene: TRBJ1-1; CDR3 DNA: TGCAGCGTTGCGAAGGAGTGGAACACTGAAGCTTTCTTT; CDR3 protein: CSVAKEWNTEAFF
V gene: TRBV7-8; D gene: TRBD1; clone size: NA; J gene: TRBJ2-7; CDR3 DNA: TGTGCCAGCAGCTTAGGGACAGGGCTTAATTACGAGCAGTACTTC; CDR3 protein: CASSLGTGLNYEQYF
V gene: TRBV12-3/TRBV12-4; D gene: NA; clone size: NA; J gene: TRBJ2-2; CDR3 DNA: TGTGCCAGCAGGTCCCAGGGCGCCGGGGAGCTGTTTTTT; CDR3 protein: CASRSQGAGELFF
V gene: TRBV10-3; D gene: NA; clone size: NA; J gene: TRBJ1-4; CDR3 DNA: TGTGCCATCAGCAGCCAAACCGGGCGGACTAATGAAAAACTGTTTTTT; CDR3 protein: CAISSQTGRTNEKLFF
V gene: TRBV3-1/TRBV3-2; D gene: NA; clone size: NA; J gene: TRBJ1-2; CDR3 DNA: TGTGCCAGCAGCCAAGACGGTGGAGCCAGCAACTATGGCTACACCTTC; CDR3 protein: CASSQDGGASNYGYTF
V gene: TRBV9; D gene: TRBD2; clone size: once; J gene: TRBJ2-2; CDR3 DNA: TGTGCCAGCAGCGAGGGGCTAGCGGGGGGCGGTTTCGGGGAGCTGTTTTTT; CDR3 protein: CASSEGLAGGGFGELFF
V gene: TRBV5-8; D gene: NA; clone size: NA; J gene: TRBJ2-3; CDR3 DNA: TGTGCCAGTACGGGACTCAGCACAGATACGCAGTATTTT; CDR3 protein: CASTGLSTDTQYF
V gene: TRBV10-3; D gene: NA; clone size: NA; J gene: TRBJ2-7; CDR3 DNA: TGTGCCATCAGTGAGTTCATAAACGAGCAGTACTTC; CDR3 protein: CAISEFINEQYF
V gene: TRBV30; D gene: NA; clone size: NA; J gene: TRBJ2-5; CDR3 DNA: TGTGCCAGAGGGGGAGGCGGAGAGACCCAGTACTTC; CDR3 protein: CARGGGGETQYF
V gene: TRBV7-8; D gene: NA; clone size: once; J gene: TRBJ1-1; CDR3 DNA: TGTGCCAGCAGCCGAGGACAGTTGAACACTGAAGCTTTCTTT; CDR3 protein: CASSRGQLNTEAFF
V gene: TRBV3-1/TRBV3-2; D gene: TRBD1; clone size: few; J gene: TRBJ1-1; CDR3 DNA: TGTGCCAGCAGTCCCGGGACAGGGGACACTGAAGCTTTCTTT; CDR3 protein: CASSPGTGDTEAFF